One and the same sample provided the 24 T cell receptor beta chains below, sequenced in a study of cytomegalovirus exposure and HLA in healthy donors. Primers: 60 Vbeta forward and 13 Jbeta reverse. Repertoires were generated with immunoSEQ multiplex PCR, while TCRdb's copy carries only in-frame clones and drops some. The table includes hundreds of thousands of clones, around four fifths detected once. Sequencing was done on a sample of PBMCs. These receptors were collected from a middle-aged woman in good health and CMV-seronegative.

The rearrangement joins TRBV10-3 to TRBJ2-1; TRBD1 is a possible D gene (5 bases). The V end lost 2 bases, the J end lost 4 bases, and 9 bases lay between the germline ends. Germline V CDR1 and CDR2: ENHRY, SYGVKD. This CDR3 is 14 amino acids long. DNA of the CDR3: TGTGCCATCAGTGAGGCAGGGCCGTACAATGAGCAGTTCTTC. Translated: CAISEAGPYNEQFF.

The CDR3 sequence is CASSPQQGAATEAFF. Written as DNA, the CDR3 is TGCGCCAGCAGCCCGCAACAGGGGGCGGCTACTGAAGCTTTCTTT. The genes are TRBV5-1 and TRBJ1-1; 9 bases are shared with TRBD1. Germline trimming cut 4 bases from V and 5 bases from J; bases unmatched to any gene: 9. This CDR3 spans 15 amino acids. The V gene's germline CDR1 is SGHRS and CDR2 YFSETQ. Using reference TRBV5-1 and TRBJ1-1 for the parts outside the CDR3, the full variable domain is KAGVTQTPRYLIKTRGQQVTLSCSPISGHRSVSWYQQTPGQGLQFLFEYFSETQRNKGNFPGRFSGRQFSNSRSEMNVSTLELGDSALYLCASSPQQGAATEAFFGQGTRLTVV.

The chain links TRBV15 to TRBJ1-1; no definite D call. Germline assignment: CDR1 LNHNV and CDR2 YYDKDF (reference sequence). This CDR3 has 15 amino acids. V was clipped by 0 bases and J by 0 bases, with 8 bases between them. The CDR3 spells CATSRDDTLNTEAFF. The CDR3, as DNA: TGTGCCACCAGCAGAGATGACACGCTGAACACTGAAGCTTTCTTT.

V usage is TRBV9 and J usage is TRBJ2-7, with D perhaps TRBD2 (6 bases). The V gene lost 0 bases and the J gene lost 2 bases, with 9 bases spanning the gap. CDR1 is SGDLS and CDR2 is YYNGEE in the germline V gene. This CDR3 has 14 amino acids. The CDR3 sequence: CASSVGGDPYEQYF. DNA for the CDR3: TGTGCCAGCAGCGTAGGGGGGGACCCCTACGAGCAGTACTTC.

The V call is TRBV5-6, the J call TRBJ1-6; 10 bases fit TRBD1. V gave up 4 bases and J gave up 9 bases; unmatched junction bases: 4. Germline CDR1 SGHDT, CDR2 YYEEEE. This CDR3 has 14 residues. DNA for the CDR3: TGTGCCAGCAGCATGAGGACAGGGGGTTCACCCCTCCACTTT. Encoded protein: CASSMRTGGSPLHF.

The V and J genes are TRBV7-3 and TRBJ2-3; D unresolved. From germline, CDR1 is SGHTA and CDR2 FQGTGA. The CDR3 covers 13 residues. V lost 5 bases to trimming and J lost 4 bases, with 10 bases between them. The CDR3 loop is CASSLRRADTQYF. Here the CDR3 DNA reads TGTGCCAGCAGCCTAAGACGGGCAGATACGCAGTATTTT.

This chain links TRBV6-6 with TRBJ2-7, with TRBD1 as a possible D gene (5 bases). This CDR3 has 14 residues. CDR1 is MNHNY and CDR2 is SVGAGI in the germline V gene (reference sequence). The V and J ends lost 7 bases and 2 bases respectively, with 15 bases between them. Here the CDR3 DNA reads TGTGCCAGCATCAGGACAAGTCAGGCCTACGAGCAGTACTTC. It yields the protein CASIRTSQAYEQYF.

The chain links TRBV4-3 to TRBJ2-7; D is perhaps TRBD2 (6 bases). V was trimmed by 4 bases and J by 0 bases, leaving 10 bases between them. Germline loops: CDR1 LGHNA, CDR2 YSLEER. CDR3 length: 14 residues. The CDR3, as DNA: TGCGCCAGCAGCCCCTGGCGGGGCTCCTACGAGCAGTACTTC. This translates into CASSPWRGSYEQYF.

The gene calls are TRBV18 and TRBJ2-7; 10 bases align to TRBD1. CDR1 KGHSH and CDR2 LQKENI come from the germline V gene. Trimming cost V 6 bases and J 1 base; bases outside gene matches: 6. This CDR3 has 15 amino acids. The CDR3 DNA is TGTGCCAGCTCGCTAGGACAGGGGGGGTCCTACGAGCAGTACTTC. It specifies CASSLGQGGSYEQYF.

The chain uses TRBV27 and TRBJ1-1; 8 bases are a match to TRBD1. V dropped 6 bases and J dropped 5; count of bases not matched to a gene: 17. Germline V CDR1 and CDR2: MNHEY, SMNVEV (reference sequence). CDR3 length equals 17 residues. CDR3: CASSLVGQGAAGTEAFF. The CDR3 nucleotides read TGTGCCAGCAGCCTTGTTGGCCAGGGGGCTGCGGGGACTGAAGCTTTCTTT.

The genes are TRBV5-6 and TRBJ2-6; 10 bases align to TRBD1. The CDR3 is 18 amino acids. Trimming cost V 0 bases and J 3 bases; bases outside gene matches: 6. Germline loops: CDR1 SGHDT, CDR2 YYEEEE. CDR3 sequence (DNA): TGTGCCAGCAGCTTGGGACAGGGGGCGCTTTTTGGGGCCAACGTCCTGACTTTC. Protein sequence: CASSLGQGALFGANVLTF.

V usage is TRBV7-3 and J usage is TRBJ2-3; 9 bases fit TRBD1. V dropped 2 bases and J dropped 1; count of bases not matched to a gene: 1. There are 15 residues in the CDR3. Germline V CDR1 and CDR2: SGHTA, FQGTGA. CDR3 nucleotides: TGTGCCAGCAGCTTACACAGGGGGCGCACAGATACGCAGTATTTT. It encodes CASSLHRGRTDTQYF.

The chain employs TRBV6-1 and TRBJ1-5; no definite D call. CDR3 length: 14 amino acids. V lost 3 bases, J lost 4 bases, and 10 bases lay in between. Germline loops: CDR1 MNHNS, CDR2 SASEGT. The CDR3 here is CASSEQAQNQPQHF. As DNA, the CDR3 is TGTGCCAGCAGTGAGCAGGCGCAAAATCAGCCCCAGCATTTT.

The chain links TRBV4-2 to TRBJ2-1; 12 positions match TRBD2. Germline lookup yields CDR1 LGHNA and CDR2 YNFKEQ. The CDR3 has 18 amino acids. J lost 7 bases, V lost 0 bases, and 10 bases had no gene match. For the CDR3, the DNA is TGTGCCAGCAGCCAAGACTCTAGCGGGGGGGCCGGCAAAAATGAGCAGTTCTTC. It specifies CASSQDSSGGAGKNEQFF.

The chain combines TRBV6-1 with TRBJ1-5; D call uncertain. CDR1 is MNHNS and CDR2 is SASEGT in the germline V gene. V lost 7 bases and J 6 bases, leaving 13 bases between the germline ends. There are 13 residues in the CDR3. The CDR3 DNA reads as TGTGCCAGCATGGGAGGTTACCTTCAGCCCCAGCATTTT. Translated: CASMGGYLQPQHF.

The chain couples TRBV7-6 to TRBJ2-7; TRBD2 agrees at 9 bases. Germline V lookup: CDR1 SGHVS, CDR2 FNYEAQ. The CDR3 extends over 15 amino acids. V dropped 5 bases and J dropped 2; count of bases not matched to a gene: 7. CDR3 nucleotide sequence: TGTGCCAGCAGCAAACTAGCGGGTCAGGCCTACGAGCAGTACTTC. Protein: CASSKLAGQAYEQYF.

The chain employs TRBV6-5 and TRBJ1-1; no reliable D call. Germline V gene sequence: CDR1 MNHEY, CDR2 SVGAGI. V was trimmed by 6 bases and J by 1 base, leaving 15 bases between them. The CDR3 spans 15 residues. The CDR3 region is CASRTKVGGNTEAFF. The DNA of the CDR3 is TGTGCCAGCAGGACCAAAGTAGGAGGGAACACTGAAGCTTTCTTT.

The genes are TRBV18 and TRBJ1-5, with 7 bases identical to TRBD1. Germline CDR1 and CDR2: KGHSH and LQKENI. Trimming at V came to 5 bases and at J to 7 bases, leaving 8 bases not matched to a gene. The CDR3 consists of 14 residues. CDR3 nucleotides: TGTGCCAGCTCAAATCAGGGGGAAGGACAGCCCCAGCATTTT. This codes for CASSNQGEGQPQHF.

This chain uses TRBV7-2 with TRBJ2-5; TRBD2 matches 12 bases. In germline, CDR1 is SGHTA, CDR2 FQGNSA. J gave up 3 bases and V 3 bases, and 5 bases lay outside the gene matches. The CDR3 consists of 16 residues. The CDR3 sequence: CASSFTRLAGEETQYF. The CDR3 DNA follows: TGTGCCAGCAGCTTTACGAGACTAGCGGGGGAAGAGACCCAGTACTTC.

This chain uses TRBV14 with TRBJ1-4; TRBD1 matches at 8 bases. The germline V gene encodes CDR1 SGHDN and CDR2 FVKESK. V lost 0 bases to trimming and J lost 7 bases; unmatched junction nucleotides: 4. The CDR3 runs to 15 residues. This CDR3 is CASSQDPRGPEKLFF. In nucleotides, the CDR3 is TGTGCCAGCAGCCAAGACCCCAGGGGGCCTGAAAAACTGTTTTTT.

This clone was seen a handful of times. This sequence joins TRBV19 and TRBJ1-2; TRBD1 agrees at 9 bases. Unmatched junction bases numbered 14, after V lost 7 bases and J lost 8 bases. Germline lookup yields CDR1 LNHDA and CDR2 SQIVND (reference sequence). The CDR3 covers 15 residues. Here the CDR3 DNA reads TGTGCCAGTAATCCTGGGGGACAGGGCCCCCGGGGCTACACCTTC. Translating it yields CASNPGGQGPRGYTF.

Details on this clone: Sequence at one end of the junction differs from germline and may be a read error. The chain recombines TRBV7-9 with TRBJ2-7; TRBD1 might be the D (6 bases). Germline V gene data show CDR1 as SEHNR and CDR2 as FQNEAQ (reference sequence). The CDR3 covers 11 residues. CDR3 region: CASSLDGDNFF. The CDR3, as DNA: TGTGCCAGCAGCTTAGACGGGGACAACTTTTTC.

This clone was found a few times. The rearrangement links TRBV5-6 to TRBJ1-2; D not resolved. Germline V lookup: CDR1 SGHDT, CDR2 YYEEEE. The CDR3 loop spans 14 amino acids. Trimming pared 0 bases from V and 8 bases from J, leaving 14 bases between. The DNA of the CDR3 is TGTGCCAGCAGCTTGGTTCGGGGATCTGGCGGCTACACCTTC. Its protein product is CASSLVRGSGGYTF.

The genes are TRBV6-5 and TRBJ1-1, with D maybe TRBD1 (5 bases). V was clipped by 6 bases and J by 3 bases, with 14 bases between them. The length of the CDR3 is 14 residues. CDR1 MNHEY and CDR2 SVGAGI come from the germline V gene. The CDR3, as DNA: TGTGCCAGCAGATTACTTATGGGGCACACTGAAGCTTTCTTT. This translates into CASRLLMGHTEAFF.